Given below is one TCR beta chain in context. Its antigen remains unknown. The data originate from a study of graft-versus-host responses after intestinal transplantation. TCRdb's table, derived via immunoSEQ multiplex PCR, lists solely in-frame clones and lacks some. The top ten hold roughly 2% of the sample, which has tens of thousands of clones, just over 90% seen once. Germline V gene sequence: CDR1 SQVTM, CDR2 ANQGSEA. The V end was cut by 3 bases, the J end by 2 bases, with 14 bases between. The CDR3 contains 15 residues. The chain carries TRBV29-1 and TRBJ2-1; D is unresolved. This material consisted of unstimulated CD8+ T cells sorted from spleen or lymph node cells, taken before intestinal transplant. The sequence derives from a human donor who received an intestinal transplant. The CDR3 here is CSVDLGVSTYNEQFF. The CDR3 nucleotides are TGCAGCGTTGATTTGGGCGTAAGTACCTACAATGAGCAGTTCTTC.